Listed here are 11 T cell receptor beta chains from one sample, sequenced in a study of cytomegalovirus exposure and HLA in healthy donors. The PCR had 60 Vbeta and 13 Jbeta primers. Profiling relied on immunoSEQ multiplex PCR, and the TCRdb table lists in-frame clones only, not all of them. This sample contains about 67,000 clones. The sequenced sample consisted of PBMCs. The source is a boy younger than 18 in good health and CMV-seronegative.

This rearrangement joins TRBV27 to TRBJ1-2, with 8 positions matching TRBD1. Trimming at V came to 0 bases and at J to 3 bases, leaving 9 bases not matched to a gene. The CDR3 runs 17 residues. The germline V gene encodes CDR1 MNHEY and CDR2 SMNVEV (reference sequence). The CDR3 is CASSLSGDRPFDYGYTF. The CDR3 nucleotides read TGTGCCAGCAGTTTATCGGGGGACAGGCCTTTTGACTATGGCTACACCTTC.

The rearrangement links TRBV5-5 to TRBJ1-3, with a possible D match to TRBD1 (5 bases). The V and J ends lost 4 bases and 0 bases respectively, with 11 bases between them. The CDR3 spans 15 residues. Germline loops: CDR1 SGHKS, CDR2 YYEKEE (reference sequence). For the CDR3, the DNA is TGTGCCAGCAGCATCCAGGGTTACTCTGGAAACACCATATATTTT. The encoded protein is CASSIQGYSGNTIYF.

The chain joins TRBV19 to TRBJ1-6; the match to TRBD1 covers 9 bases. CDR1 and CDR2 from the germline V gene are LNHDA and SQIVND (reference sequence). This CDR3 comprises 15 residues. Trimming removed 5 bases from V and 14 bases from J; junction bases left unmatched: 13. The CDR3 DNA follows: TGTGCCAGTAGTCCACAGGGGGCTCCCATGGGGACCCTCCACTTT. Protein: CASSPQGAPMGTLHF.

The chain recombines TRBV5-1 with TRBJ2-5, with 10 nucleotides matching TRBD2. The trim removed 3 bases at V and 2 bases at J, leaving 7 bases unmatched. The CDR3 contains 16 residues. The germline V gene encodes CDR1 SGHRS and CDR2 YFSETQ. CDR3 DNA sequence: TGCGCCAGCAGCTCCCGGACTAGCGGTTTACAAGAGACCCAGTACTTC. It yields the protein CASSSRTSGLQETQYF.

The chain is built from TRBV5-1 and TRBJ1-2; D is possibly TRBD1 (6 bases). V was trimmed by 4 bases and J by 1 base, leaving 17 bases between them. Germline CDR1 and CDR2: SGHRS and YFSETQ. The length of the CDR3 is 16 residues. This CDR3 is CASSRLRDNVNYGYTF. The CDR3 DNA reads TGCGCCAGCAGCCGACTTCGGGACAACGTTAACTATGGCTACACCTTC.

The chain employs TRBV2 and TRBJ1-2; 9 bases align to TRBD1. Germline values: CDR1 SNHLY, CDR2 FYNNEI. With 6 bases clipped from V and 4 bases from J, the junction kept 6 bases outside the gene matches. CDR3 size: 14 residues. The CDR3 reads CASRPPGQGYGYTF. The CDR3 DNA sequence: TGTGCCAGCAGGCCCCCGGGACAGGGCTATGGCTACACCTTC. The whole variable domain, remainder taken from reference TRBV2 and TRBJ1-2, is EPEVTQTPSHQVTQMGQEVILRCVPISNHLYFYWYRQILGQKVEFLVSFYNNEISEKSEIFDDQFSVERPDGSNFTLKIRSTKLEDSAMYFCASRPPGQGYGYTFGSGTRLTVV.

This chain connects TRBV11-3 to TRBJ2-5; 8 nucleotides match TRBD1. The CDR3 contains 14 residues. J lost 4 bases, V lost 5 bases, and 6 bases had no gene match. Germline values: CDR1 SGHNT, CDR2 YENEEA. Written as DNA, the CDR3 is TGTGCCAGCAGCGAATCGACAGGGGTAGAGACCCAGTACTTC. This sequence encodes CASSESTGVETQYF.

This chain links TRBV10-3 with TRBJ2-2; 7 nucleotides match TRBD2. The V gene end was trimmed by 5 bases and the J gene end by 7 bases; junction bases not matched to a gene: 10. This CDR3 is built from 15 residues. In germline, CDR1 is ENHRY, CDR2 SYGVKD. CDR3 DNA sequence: TGTGCCATCAGTTCTAGCGGTTCAATGGGCGGGGAGCTGTTTTTT. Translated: CAISSSGSMGGELFF.

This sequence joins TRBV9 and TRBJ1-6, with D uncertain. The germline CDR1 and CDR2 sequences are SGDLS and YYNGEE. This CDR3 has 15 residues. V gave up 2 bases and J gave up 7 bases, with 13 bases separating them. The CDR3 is CASSVNDGRNSPLHF. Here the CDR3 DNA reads TGTGCCAGCAGCGTTAACGATGGCCGCAATTCACCCCTCCACTTT.

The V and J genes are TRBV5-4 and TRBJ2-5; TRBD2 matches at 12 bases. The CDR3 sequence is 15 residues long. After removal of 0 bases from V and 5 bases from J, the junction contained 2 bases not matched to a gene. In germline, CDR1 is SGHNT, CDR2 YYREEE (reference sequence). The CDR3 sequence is CASSLGTSGKETQYF. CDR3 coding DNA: TGTGCCAGCAGCTTGGGGACTAGCGGGAAGGAGACCCAGTACTTC.

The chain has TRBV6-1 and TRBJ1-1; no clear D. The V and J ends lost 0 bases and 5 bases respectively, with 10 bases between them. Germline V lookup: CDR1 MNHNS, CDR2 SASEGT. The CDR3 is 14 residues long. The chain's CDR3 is CASSEALRGTEAFF. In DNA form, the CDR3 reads TGTGCCAGCAGTGAAGCTTTACGAGGAACTGAAGCTTTCTTT.